These 22 T cell receptor beta chains were sequenced from one sample in a study of blood T cell repertoires in COVID-19. The protocol was immunoSEQ multiplex PCR, while the TCRdb copy is restricted to in-frame clones and leaves out a portion. Here the sample spans about 170,000 clones, approximately 84% being singletons. The specimen sequenced was peripheral blood. These receptors were taken from a woman over 75 with COVID-19, enrolled during active disease.

This chain connects TRBV2 to TRBJ1-2; TRBD1 agrees at 8 bases. V shed 6 bases, J shed 1 base, and the junction held 4 bases outside the gene matches. Germline lookup yields CDR1 SNHLY and CDR2 FYNNEI. The CDR3 is 14 residues long. The CDR3 loop is CASRRQGSNYGYTF. The DNA for the CDR3 is TGTGCCAGCAGGAGACAGGGGAGTAACTATGGCTACACCTTC.

A few counts support this clone. V and J are TRBV29-1 and TRBJ2-2, with D tentatively TRBD1 (5 bases). Germline V gene sequence: CDR1 SQVTM, CDR2 ANQGSEA. This CDR3 is 14 amino acids long. V dropped 7 bases and J dropped 9 bases, with 21 bases sitting between them. For the CDR3, the DNA is TGCAGCGCTTGGTCATCAGGGATCAGCTGGGAGCTGTTTTTT. It codes for CSAWSSGISWELFF.

In its sample, this clone was seen a few times. The CDR3 coding sequence is TGTGCCAGTAGTACAGCTACAGGTTCCTCCTACGAGCAGTACTTC. Translating gives CASSTATGSSYEQYF. This rearrangement joins TRBV19 to TRBJ2-7; tentatively, D is TRBD1 (5 bases). Between the trimmed V and J ends, which lost 4 bases and 0 bases, there was a span of 13 bases. Germline CDR1 is LNHDA and CDR2 is SQIVND (reference sequence). The CDR3 extends over 15 amino acids.

This chain uses TRBV19 with TRBJ2-5, with D perhaps TRBD2 (5 bases). Germline V gene lookup returns CDR1 LNHDA and CDR2 SQIVND (reference sequence). The CDR3 totals 14 residues. V lost 6 bases and J lost 7, with 18 bases in between. The CDR3 DNA reads as TGTGCCAGTAGGTTGGCGGGCACCATGGGGACCCAGTACTTC. It translates to CASRLAGTMGTQYF. The complete variable domain, with remaining parts taken from reference TRBV19 and TRBJ2-5, reads DGGITQSPKYLFRKEGQNVTLSCEQNLNHDAMYWYRQDPGQGLRLIYYSQIVNDFQKGDIAEGYSVSREKKESFPLTVTSAQKNPTAFYLCASRLAGTMGTQYFGPGTRLLVL.

The CDR3 reads CASSLIGELDTGELFF. The CDR3 nucleotides read TGTGCCAGCAGTTTAATCGGGGAGTTGGACACCGGGGAGCTGTTTTTT. J is TRBJ2-2 and V is TRBV28, with TRBD2 as a possible D gene (5 bases). Trimming stripped 2 bases from V and 3 bases from J, with 13 bases between. CDR1 is MDHEN, CDR2 SYDVKM, per germline. This CDR3 has 16 residues.

The CDR3 bases are TGTGCTAGTGGTCCCTCGCGACAGGTCAACACCGGGGAGCTGTTTTTT. Its translation: CASGPSRQVNTGELFF. The chain recombines TRBV12-5 with TRBJ2-2; possibly TRBD1 for D (6 bases). The CDR3 consists of 16 residues. CDR1 LGHNT and CDR2 FRNRAP come from the germline V gene. The V and J ends lost 5 bases and 2 bases respectively, with 15 bases between them.

This chain uses TRBV6-2 or TRBV6-3 with TRBJ1-5; D gene unclear. The ends were cut back, 5 bases at V and 5 bases at J, with 7 bases in the middle. This CDR3 has 12 residues. The germline CDR1 and CDR2 sequences are MNHEY and SVGEGT. The CDR3 sequence is CASSRRDQPQHF. DNA of the CDR3: TGTGCCAGCAGTCGGCGGGATCAGCCCCAGCATTTT.

V usage is TRBV20-1 and J usage is TRBJ2-3, with D perhaps matching TRBD2 (5 bases). V gave up 5 bases and J gave up 10 bases, with 13 bases separating them. Looked up from germline, CDR1 is DFQATT and CDR2 is SNEGSKA (reference sequence). This CDR3 has 11 residues. The CDR3 loop is CSAVYLEAQYF. The CDR3 DNA reads as TGCAGTGCTGTGTACTTGGAGGCGCAGTATTTT.

This clone came up once. This chain links TRBV5-1 with TRBJ1-1, with D possibly being TRBD1 (6 bases). Between the trimmed V and J ends, which lost 1 base and 4 bases, there was a span of 11 bases. The CDR3 is 14 amino acids. Germline values: CDR1 SGHRS, CDR2 YFSETQ. CDR3 sequence: CASSLTGTATEAFF. DNA of the CDR3: TGCGCCAGCAGCTTGACAGGGACCGCCACTGAAGCTTTCTTT.

This rearrangement joins TRBV18 to TRBJ2-7; 8 nucleotides align to TRBD2. The trim removed 6 bases at V and 3 bases at J, leaving 10 bases unmatched. Germline assignment: CDR1 KGHSH and CDR2 LQKENI. The CDR3 sequence is 15 residues long. This chain's CDR3 is CASSDSQRGHYEQYF. The CDR3 nucleotides are TGTGCCAGCTCCGATTCCCAGCGGGGGCACTACGAGCAGTACTTC.

The chain carries TRBV11-2 and TRBJ2-5; a possible D gene is TRBD2 (7 bases). The CDR3 totals 17 residues. The germline V and J ends were trimmed by 4 bases and 0 bases, with 18 bases remaining between them. Germline CDR1 reads SGHAT; CDR2 reads FQNNGV. The CDR3 loop reads CASSSDRGAVYQETQYF. As DNA, the CDR3 is TGTGCCAGCAGCTCCGATCGGGGGGCGGTGTACCAAGAGACCCAGTACTTC. Complete variable domain (other parts from reference TRBV11-2 and TRBJ2-5): EAGVAQSPRYKIIEKRQSVAFWCNPISGHATLYWYQQILGQGPKLLIQFQNNGVVDDSQLPKDRFSAERLKGVDSTLKIQPAKLEDSAVYLCASSSDRGAVYQETQYFGPGTRLLVL.

The rearrangement uses TRBV7-3 and TRBJ2-1, with 8 bases lining up with TRBD1. The ends lost 5 bases at V and 5 bases at J; junction bases unmatched: 8. CDR1 and CDR2 from the germline V gene are SGHTA and FQGTGA. There are 15 residues in the CDR3. CDR3: CASSLDRGSHNEQFF. DNA of the CDR3: TGTGCCAGCAGCCTAGACAGGGGTTCCCACAATGAGCAGTTCTTC.

The chain carries TRBV9 and TRBJ1-3; 9 nucleotides align to TRBD1. CDR3 length equals 15 residues. CDR1 and CDR2 from the germline V gene are SGDLS and YYNGEE. V dropped 6 bases and J dropped 4; count of bases not matched to a gene: 8. CDR3 sequence reads: CASTNPTGGGNTIYF. DNA for the CDR3: TGTGCCAGCACCAACCCGACAGGGGGAGGAAACACCATATATTTT.

This chain uses TRBV4-1 with TRBJ2-2; TRBD1 might be the D (6 bases). This CDR3 region has 15 residues. Germline-derived CDR1 and CDR2 are MGHRA and YSYEKL. Deletions cut 2 bases from V and 6 bases from J, with 13 bases between. CDR3 nucleotide sequence: TGCGCCAGCAGCCAACACAGGGTTGGGTCCGGGGAGCTGTTTTTT. Its translation: CASSQHRVGSGELFF.

The chain employs TRBV2 and TRBJ2-3, with D possibly TRBD2 on 7 matching bases. CDR1 SNHLY and CDR2 FYNNEI come from the germline V gene. This CDR3 spans 14 amino acids. V was trimmed by 2 bases and J by 5 bases, leaving 11 bases between them. CDR3 DNA sequence: TGTGCCAGCAGTGAACAGGGGAGGGGAGATACGCAGTATTTT. It specifies CASSEQGRGDTQYF.

This sequence joins TRBV18 and TRBJ2-1; 8 positions agree with TRBD2. The CDR3 runs 16 residues. Germline-derived CDR1 and CDR2 are KGHSH and LQKENI. The V and J ends lost 3 bases and 3 bases, in that order; junction bases with no gene match: 7. The CDR3 region is CASSPFTGGLYNEQFF. The CDR3 region has the DNA TGTGCCAGCTCACCGTTCACGGGGGGGCTCTACAATGAGCAGTTCTTC.

The rearrangement joins TRBV28 to TRBJ2-7; TRBD1 matches at 7 bases. Germline lookup yields CDR1 MDHEN and CDR2 SYDVKM. This CDR3 has 14 residues. V lost 8 bases and J lost 5; bases outside the gene matches: 12. In DNA form, the CDR3 reads TGTGCCAGCGGGACGACAGGGCAGCCGGACGAGCAGTACTTC. Translating gives CASGTTGQPDEQYF.

This clone was recorded only once. The chain links TRBV24-1 to TRBJ1-2; D gene uncertain. Deletions cut 5 bases from V and 3 bases from J, with 9 bases between. Per the germline V gene, CDR1 is KGHDR and CDR2 is SFDVKD. This CDR3 region has 13 residues. CDR3 coding DNA: TGTGCCACCAGTGGTACCGGGGACTATGGCTACACCTTC. Protein product: CATSGTGDYGYTF.

The chain carries TRBV4-1 and TRBJ1-2, with D possibly being TRBD1 (6 bases). The germline gives CDR1 MGHRA, CDR2 YSYEKL. The CDR3 runs 16 residues. Trimming took 0 bases from V and 1 from J, leaving 12 bases between them. Here the CDR3 DNA reads TGCGCCAGCAGCCAAGACGTGGGGGGGCATAACTATGGCTACACCTTC. It translates to CASSQDVGGHNYGYTF.

The rearrangement uses TRBV4-1 and TRBJ2-1, with 12 bases lining up with TRBD2. The CDR3 totals 17 residues. Germline V gene data show CDR1 as MGHRA and CDR2 as YSYEKL. The ends lost 5 bases at V and 3 bases at J; junction bases unmatched: 8. In nucleotides, the CDR3 is TGCGCCAGCAGCAACCGACTAGCGGGAGAGGTCTACAATGAGCAGTTCTTC. Its protein product is CASSNRLAGEVYNEQFF.

The chain uses TRBV4-1 and TRBJ1-2; D possibly corresponds to TRBD1 (6 bases). Germline V lookup: CDR1 MGHRA, CDR2 YSYEKL. The CDR3 runs 15 residues. The V and J ends lost 1 base and 4 bases respectively, with 13 bases between them. CDR3 protein: CASSQGRGASYGYTF. The DNA for the CDR3 is TGCGCCAGCAGCCAAGGTCGGGGGGCCTCCTATGGCTACACCTTC.

V gene TRBV27 combines with J gene TRBJ2-3; 9 bases fit TRBD2. Germline V CDR1 and CDR2: MNHEY, SMNVEV (reference sequence). Trimming removed 5 bases from V and 4 bases from J; junction bases left unmatched: 7. This CDR3 contains 15 residues. Here the CDR3 reads CASSLGLAGSDTQYF. The CDR3 DNA reads as TGTGCCAGCAGTCTAGGGCTAGCGGGGTCAGATACGCAGTATTTT.